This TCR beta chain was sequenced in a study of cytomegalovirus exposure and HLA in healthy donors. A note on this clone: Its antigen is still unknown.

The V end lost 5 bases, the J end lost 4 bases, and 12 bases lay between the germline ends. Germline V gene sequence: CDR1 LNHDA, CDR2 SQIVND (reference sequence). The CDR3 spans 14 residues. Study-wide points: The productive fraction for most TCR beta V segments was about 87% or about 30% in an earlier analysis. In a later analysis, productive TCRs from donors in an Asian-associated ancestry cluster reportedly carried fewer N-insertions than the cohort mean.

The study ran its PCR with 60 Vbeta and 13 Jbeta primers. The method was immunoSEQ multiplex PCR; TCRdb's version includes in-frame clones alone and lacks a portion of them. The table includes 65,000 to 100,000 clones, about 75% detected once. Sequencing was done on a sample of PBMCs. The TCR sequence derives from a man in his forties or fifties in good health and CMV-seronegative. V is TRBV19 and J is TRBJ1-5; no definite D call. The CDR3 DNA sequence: TGTGCCAGTAGTCTAGGCCTAGTGAATCAGCCCCAGCATTTT. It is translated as CASSLGLVNQPQHF. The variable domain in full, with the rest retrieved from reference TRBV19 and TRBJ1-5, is DGGITQSPKYLFRKEGQNVTLSCEQNLNHDAMYWYRQDPGQGLRLIYYSQIVNDFQKGDIAEGYSVSREKKESFPLTVTSAQKNPTAFYLCASSLGLVNQPQHFGDGTRLSIL.